This T cell receptor (beta chain) appears in the sequencing data of a study of blood T cell repertoires in COVID-19. TCRdb's copy holds only in-frame clones and misses some; the assay was immunoSEQ multiplex PCR. The sample shows hundreds of thousands of clones, roughly 85% of them seen only once. Germline V gene data show CDR1 as SEHNR and CDR2 as FQNEAQ (reference sequence). The CDR3 spans 16 residues. V lost 2 bases and J lost 4; bases outside the gene matches: 7. The source is a man aged 35 to 55 who had been exposed to COVID-19. The sequenced material came from PBMCs or T cells enriched from blood (not recorded which). The chain joins TRBV7-9 to TRBJ2-1, with 8 bases aligning to TRBD1. This chain's CDR3 is CASSLLVGQGYNEQFF. The CDR3 DNA reads TGTGCCAGCAGCTTATTAGTCGGACAGGGTTACAATGAGCAGTTCTTC.